This TCR beta chain was captured in a study of T cells in Graves' hyperthyroidism and ophthalmopathy. Looking at the study overall: Peripheral blood was drawn at first diagnosis, prior to all treatment. Study-level points and caveats: Separating ophthalmopathy from stable hyperthyroidism was achieved by a 13 V-J model.

Turning to this clonotype: Its antigen remains unidentified. A read error may be the cause here, since a much bigger clone is one base away.

Trimming removed 4 bases from V and 6 bases from J; junction bases left unmatched: 14. Per the germline V gene, CDR1 is MNHEY and CDR2 is SVGEGT. The length of the CDR3 is 16 residues. In making diagnoses, clinical symptoms, serum thyroxine and TRAb, thyroid ultrasound and orbital computed tomography were all used. RNA transcripts served as the template for amplifying TCR beta CDR3 regions. Researchers ran a first-round RT-PCR on the TCR CDR3 using the HTBI primer set. TCRdb re-called the multiplex PCR reads with MiXCR, one entry per CDR3 protein. The sample includes under 700,000 distinct CDR3 sequences, 16% of them seen just once.

The specimen sequenced was blood. This receptor was obtained from a woman aged 18 to 35 with Graves' hyperthyroidism. The V gene is TRBV6-2 or TRBV6-3, the J gene TRBJ2-5; 7 bases are shared with TRBD1. The CDR3 is CASSFSSDRAQQTQYF. The CDR3 DNA follows: TGTGCCAGCAGTTTCTCATCAGACAGGGCTCAACAGACCCAGTACTTC.